This T cell receptor beta chain stems from a study of blood T cells in healthy people across ages. The germline V gene has CDR1 MNHEY and CDR2 SVGEGT. After removal of 6 bases from V and 1 base from J, the junction contained 9 bases not matched to a gene. CDR3 size: 18 residues. Sample-barcoded 5' priming and a J-beta primer mix drove a second PCR of 7 to 11 cycles. Each sample yielded at least 3 million CDR3-containing paired-end reads. One entry per CDR3 protein results from TCRdb running MiXCR on the 5' RACE reads. The repertoire holds almost 1 million distinct CDR3 sequences, with roughly 51% as singletons.

The sample consisted of blood. This chain joins TRBV6-2 or TRBV6-3 and TRBJ2-1, with 13 positions matching TRBD2. The TCR was taken from a woman aged 55-69 years in good health. The CDR3 loop is CASSRTSGGARSYNEQFF. For the CDR3, the DNA is TGTGCCAGCAGCAGAACTAGCGGGGGGGCCCGTTCCTACAATGAGCAGTTCTTC.